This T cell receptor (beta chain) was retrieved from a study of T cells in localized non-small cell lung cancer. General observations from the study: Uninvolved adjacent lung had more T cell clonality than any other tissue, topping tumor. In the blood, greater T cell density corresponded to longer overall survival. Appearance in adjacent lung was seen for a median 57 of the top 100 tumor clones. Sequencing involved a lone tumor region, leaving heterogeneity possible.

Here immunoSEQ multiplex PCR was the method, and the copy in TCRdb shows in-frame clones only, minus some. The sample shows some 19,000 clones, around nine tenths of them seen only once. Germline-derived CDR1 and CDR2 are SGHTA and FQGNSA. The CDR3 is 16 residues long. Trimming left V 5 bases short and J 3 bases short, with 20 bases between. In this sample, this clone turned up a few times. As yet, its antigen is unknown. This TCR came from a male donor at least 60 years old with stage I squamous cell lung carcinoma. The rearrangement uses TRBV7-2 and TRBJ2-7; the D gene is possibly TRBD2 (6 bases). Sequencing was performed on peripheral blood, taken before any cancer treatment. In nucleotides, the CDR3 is TGTGCCAGCAGCCCTTTGGACCGGGACTTAGTCTACGAGCAGTACTTC. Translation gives CASSPLDRDLVYEQYF.